A selection of T cell receptor beta chains follows, all from one sample in a study of shared clonotypes between healthy human individuals. TCRdb keeps only in-frame clones here, not all; method: immunoSEQ multiplex PCR. The repertoire holds roughly 500,000 clones, with 60% to 80% as singletons. The source material was PBMCs. Every receptor here comes from a woman aged 40 to 50 in good health. Some clones in this sample may be carry-over from other donors' samples. The CDR3 runs from the conserved cysteine through the conserved F or W. D genes are given only for firm matches. Clone size is shown for a subset of rows, as once, few, many or a class of expanded clone.

d_call	clone_size	v_call	j_call	cdr3_nt	cdr3_aa
.	few	TRBV28	TRBJ2-2	TGTGCCAGCAGTTTATTGGCCGGGGAGCTGTTTTTT	CASSLLAGELFF
.	.	TRBV6-1	TRBJ2-3	TGTGCCAGCAACAGCCTATTCACAGATACGCAGTATTTT	CASNSLFTDTQYF
.	.	TRBV30	TRBJ2-7	TGTGCCCCAACGACGGAGACAGCCTACGAGCAGTACTTC	CAPTTETAYEQYF
.	.	TRBV30	TRBJ2-3	TGTGCCTGGAGACAGGGCCCCGGGGATACGCAGTATTTT	CAWRQGPGDTQYF
TRBD2	.	TRBV27	TRBJ2-5	TGTGCCAGCAGCCCACTAGCGTCGCGAGAGACCCAGTACTTC	CASSPLASRETQYF
.	few	TRBV28	TRBJ2-3	TGTGCCAGCAGGTTCACAGATACGCAGTATTTT	CASRFTDTQYF
.	few	TRBV30	TRBJ1-2	TGTGCCTGGAGTGTTGACAGACGACTGGGCTACACCTTC	CAWSVDRRLGYTF
.	.	TRBV5-1	TRBJ1-2	TGCGCCAGCAGCCCGGATTTACAGGGCTACTACGGCTACACCTTC	CASSPDLQGYYGYTF
.	once	TRBV7-9	TRBJ2-2	TGTGCCAGCAGCCCAACCGGGGAGCTGTTTTTT	CASSPTGELFF
TRBD1	few	TRBV5-1	TRBJ2-3	TGCGCCAGCAGCTTGGATCCGGGACAGGGCACAGATACGCAGTATTTT	CASSLDPGQGTDTQYF
.	.	TRBV7-9	TRBJ2-3	TGTGCCAGCAGCTTAGTTGGGGTAGGGCAAGATACGCAGTATTTT	CASSLVGVGQDTQYF
TRBD2	many	TRBV15	TRBJ2-2	TGTGCCACCGGGAACCTCGCGGGAGGTGGGACCGGGGAGCTGTTTTTT	CATGNLAGGGTGELFF
.	.	TRBV4-3	TRBJ2-7	TGCGCCAGCAGCCAAGACTCCAACACCTACGAGCAGTACTTC	CASSQDSNTYEQYF
.	few	TRBV27	TRBJ2-7	TGTGCCAGCAGCCGGACAGTCTCCTACGAGCAGTACTTC	CASSRTVSYEQYF
.	.	TRBV18	TRBJ1-1	TGTGCCAGCTCACCAAGTAAGGGAGGTGGTGACACTGAAGCTTTCTTT	CASSPSKGGGDTEAFF
.	.	TRBV7-3	TRBJ2-1	TGTGCCAGCAGCTCTGACCCCACGCTTGAGCAGTTCTTC	CASSSDPTLEQFF
.	.	TRBV7-2	TRBJ1-5	TGTGCCAGCAGTTACGGGACGGAGAATCAGCCCCAGCATTTT	CASSYGTENQPQHF
.	few	TRBV6-1	TRBJ2-3	TGTGCCAGCAGTGTGATGACGAATACGCAGTATTTT	CASSVMTNTQYF
.	.	TRBV5-6	TRBJ1-1	TGTGCCAGCAGCTTAAGACCGGTGCGTGAAGCTTTCTTT	CASSLRPVREAFF
TRBD1	.	TRBV19	TRBJ1-5	TGTGCCAGTAGTGACATTCGGCAGGGGGTCGGTCAGCCCCAGCATTTT	CASSDIRQGVGQPQHF
.	few	TRBV18	TRBJ2-7	TGTGCCAGCTCACCGACAACTAAGTACGAGCAGTACTTC	CASSPTTKYEQYF
.	.	TRBV4-3	TRBJ1-2	TGCGCCAGCAGCCAAGTTGGGTTTAACACGAAGAATGGCTACACCTTC	CASSQVGFNTKNGYTF
TRBD1	.	TRBV28	TRBJ2-7	TGTGCCAGCAGTACAAACAGGGGTCGTTTCACCTACGAGCAGTACTTC	CASSTNRGRFTYEQYF
.	.	TRBV12-5	TRBJ2-2	TGTGCTAGTGGTTTGGCACATGTACCCGAGAAGCTGTTTTTT	CASGLAHVPEKLFF
TRBD2	.	TRBV5-4	TRBJ2-2	TGTGCCAGCAGCTTGGGACTAGCTTCCACCGGGGAGCTGTTTTTT	CASSLGLASTGELFF
.	.	TRBV19	TRBJ2-5	TGTGCCAGCCGACAAAGGGATTCGCGAGAGACCCAGTACTTC	CASRQRDSRETQYF
.	.	TRBV9	TRBJ1-1	TGTGCCAGCAGCGTAAGGGGGGACACTGAAGCTTTCTTT	CASSVRGDTEAFF
.	.	TRBV28	TRBJ1-2	TGTGCCGGCAGTTTAGCGGGCGGAACTTACTATGGCTACACCTTC	CAGSLAGGTYYGYTF
TRBD1	few	TRBV6-1	TRBJ2-5	TGTGCCAGCAGTCCACACCGGGACAGGGAAGAGACCCAGTACTTC	CASSPHRDREETQYF
.	once	TRBV5-1	TRBJ2-5	TGCGCCAGCAGCCCATCCCCCCAAGAGACCCAGTACTTC	CASSPSPQETQYF
.	.	TRBV2	TRBJ1-5	TGTGCCAGCGGCAATCGGGGGTCTCAGCCCCAGCATTTT	CASGNRGSQPQHF
.	.	TRBV19	TRBJ2-1	TGTGCCAGTAGTATAGCCCGGGCCTATGGTGAGCAGTTCTTC	CASSIARAYGEQFF
.	.	TRBV5-1	TRBJ2-7	TGCGCCAGCAGCCAGGGACCAAATACATCGGGGAACTACGAGCAGTACTTC	CASSQGPNTSGNYEQYF
.	once	TRBV10-3	TRBJ1-1	TGTGCCATCAGTGAGTCCGGGGGGAACACTGAAGCTTTCTTT	CAISESGGNTEAFF
.	.	TRBV30	TRBJ2-7	TGTGCCTGGAGTCGGGGGGCCACCTACGAGCAGTACTTC	CAWSRGATYEQYF
TRBD1	.	TRBV27	TRBJ1-2	TGTGCCAGCAGTTTATCCCCCAGGGGGTTAGACTATGGCTACACCTTC	CASSLSPRGLDYGYTF
TRBD1	.	TRBV7-9	TRBJ2-1	TGTGCCAGCAGCTTACGCTGGACAGGGGAAGGAGTTTACAATGAGCAGTTCTTC	CASSLRWTGEGVYNEQFF
TRBD1	.	TRBV15	TRBJ1-1	TGTGCCACCAGCATAAACAGGGGAATGAACACTGAAGCTTTCTTT	CATSINRGMNTEAFF
.	.	TRBV2	TRBJ2-7	TGTGCCAGCAGGCTTGGGACATCGACGGGGGAAAGCTCCTACGAGCAGTACTTC	CASRLGTSTGESSYEQYF
TRBD1	.	TRBV5-1	TRBJ1-1	TGCGCCAGCAGCCAGACTACAGGGGGCACTGAAGCTTTCTTT	CASSQTTGGTEAFF